The subject of this entry is one T cell receptor beta chain. Its target is not known. These data come from a study of persistence of HIV-infected CD4 T cells. The libraries were made with immunoSEQ version 4 in survey mode. TCRdb keeps only in-frame clones here, not all; method: immunoSEQ multiplex PCR. Among some 49,000 clones listed, 80% to 90% were seen once. Nonspecific anti-CD3/anti-CD28 bead stimulation represents the broad CD4+ T cell repertoire. Sorting selected CD4+ T cells upregulating both CD40 ligand and CD69. This CDR3 spans 15 amino acids. The ends were cut back, 1 base at V and 8 bases at J, with 14 bases in the middle. Germline assignment: CDR1 LNHNV and CDR2 YYDKDF (reference sequence).

The sample was CD4+ T cells sorted from PBMCs after roughly 18-hour stimulation, taken from a patient who received antiretroviral therapy. This sequence originates from an adult woman with HIV who was CMV-seropositive. This chain uses TRBV15 with TRBJ2-2; D assignment may be TRBD1 or TRBD2 (6 bases each). CDR3 region: CATSRVEGGPGELFF. The DNA for the CDR3 is TGTGCCACCAGCAGAGTGGAGGGGGGTCCGGGGGAGCTGTTTTTT.